This TCR beta chain derives from a study of blood T cell repertoires in COVID-19. Method: immunoSEQ multiplex PCR; TCRdb's copy keeps in-frame clones and lacks some. The table records approximately 300,000 clones, 80% to 95% of them present only once. The V and J ends lost 0 bases and 3 bases, in that order; junction bases with no gene match: 11. This CDR3 has 18 residues. Looked up from germline, CDR1 is SQVTM and CDR2 is ANQGSEA. This rearrangement joins TRBV29-1 to TRBJ2-1, with 10 bases aligning to TRBD2. The sequencing sample was made of PBMCs or T cells enriched from blood (not recorded which). The sequence derives from a woman in her 30s who had recovered from COVID-19. CDR3 nucleotide sequence: TGCAGCGTTGAAGATCCCCGTAAGCGGGGGGGATTCTACAATGAGCAGTTCTTC. Its translation: CSVEDPRKRGGFYNEQFF.